This TCR beta chain stems from a study of identical twins. Germline CDR1 SGHRS, CDR2 YFSETQ. This CDR3 is built from 13 residues. Trimming took off 6 bases at V and 8 bases at J, with 14 bases between the two ends. Using its own MiXCR run on the 5' RACE reads, TCRdb lists one record per CDR3 protein. The sample lists 420,000 or so distinct CDR3 sequences, approximately 17% occurring once. Specimen: naive T cells sorted from blood. This TCR derives from a middle-aged man in good health. The genes are TRBV5-1 and TRBJ1-4, with a tentative D call TRBD1 (5 bases). In DNA, the CDR3 is TGCGCCAGCAATTGGGGGGAAAGAGAAAAACTGTTTTTT. Amino acid sequence: CASNWGEREKLFF.